This T cell receptor beta chain was documented in a study of CXCR3-negative and CXCR3-positive naive CD8 T cells. Study-level results: Relative to CXCR3-negative naive cells, CXCR3-positive naive cells had more hydrophobic TRB CDR3s.

A remark on this clonotype: As yet, its antigen is unknown.

All TRB cDNA libraries came from 5' RACE performed with UMI labels. Reanalyzing the 5' RACE reads, TCRdb keeps one entry per CDR3 protein, without DNA. This sample's table reports roughly 80,000 distinct CDR3 sequences. The specimen was naive CXCR3+ CD8+ T cells from blood. Specified subset: CD45RO-CCR7+CD27+CD95- naive CD8+ T cells expressing CXCR3 (TNR3+). The sequence derives from a human donor in good health. Some clones in this sample may be carry-over from other donors' samples.

CDR3 residues: CASSSSTGGQPQHF. The chain carries TRBV7-9 and TRBJ1-5; TCRdb calls TRBD1, which cannot be checked without DNA. The CDR3 spans 14 residues. Germline V gene lookup returns CDR1 SEHNR and CDR2 FQNEAQ (reference sequence).